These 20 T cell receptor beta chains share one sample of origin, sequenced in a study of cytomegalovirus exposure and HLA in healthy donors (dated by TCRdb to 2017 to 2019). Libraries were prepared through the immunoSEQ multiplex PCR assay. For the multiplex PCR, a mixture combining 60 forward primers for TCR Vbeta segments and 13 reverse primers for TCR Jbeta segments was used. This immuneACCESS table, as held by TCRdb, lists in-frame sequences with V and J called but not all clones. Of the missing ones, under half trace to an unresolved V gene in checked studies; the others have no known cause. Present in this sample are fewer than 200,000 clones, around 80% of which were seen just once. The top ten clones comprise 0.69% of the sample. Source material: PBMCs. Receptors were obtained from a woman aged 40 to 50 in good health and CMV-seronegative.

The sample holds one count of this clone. The CDR3 sequence is CSVGYRVTSQGVTGELFF. For the CDR3, the DNA is TGCAGCGTTGGATACAGGGTAACCTCCCAAGGGGTGACCGGGGAGCTGTTTTTT. This chain links TRBV29-1 with TRBJ2-2; tentatively, D is TRBD1 (6 bases). CDR3 length: 18 residues. From germline, CDR1 is SQVTM and CDR2 ANQGSEA. V shed 4 bases and J shed 5 bases, with 26 bases lying between them.

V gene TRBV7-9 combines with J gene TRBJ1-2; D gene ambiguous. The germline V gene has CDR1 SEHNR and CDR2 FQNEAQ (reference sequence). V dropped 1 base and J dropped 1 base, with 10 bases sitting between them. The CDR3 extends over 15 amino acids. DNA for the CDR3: TGTGCCAGCAGCTTAGGAGGTTTAGATAACTATGGCTACACCTTC. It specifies CASSLGGLDNYGYTF.

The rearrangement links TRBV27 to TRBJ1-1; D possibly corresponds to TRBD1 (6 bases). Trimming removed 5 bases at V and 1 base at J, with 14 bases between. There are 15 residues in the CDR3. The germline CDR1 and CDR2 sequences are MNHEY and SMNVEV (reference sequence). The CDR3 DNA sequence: TGTGCCAGCAGTCAATCAAGGACAGCGAACACTGAAGCTTTCTTT. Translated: CASSQSRTANTEAFF.

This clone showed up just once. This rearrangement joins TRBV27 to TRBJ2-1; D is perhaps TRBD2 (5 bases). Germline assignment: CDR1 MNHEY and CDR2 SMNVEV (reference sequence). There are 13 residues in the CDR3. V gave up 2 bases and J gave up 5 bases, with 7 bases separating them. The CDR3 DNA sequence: TGTGCCAGCAGTTTACCTAGCAACAATGAGCAGTTCTTC. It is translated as CASSLPSNNEQFF.

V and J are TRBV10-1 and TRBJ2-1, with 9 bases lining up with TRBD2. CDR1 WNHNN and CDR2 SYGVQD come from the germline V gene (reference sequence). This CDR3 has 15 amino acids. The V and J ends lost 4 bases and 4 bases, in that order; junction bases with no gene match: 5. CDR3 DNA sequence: TGCGCCAGCAGTGCCGCGACTAGCGGATACAATGAGCAGTTCTTC. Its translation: CASSAATSGYNEQFF.

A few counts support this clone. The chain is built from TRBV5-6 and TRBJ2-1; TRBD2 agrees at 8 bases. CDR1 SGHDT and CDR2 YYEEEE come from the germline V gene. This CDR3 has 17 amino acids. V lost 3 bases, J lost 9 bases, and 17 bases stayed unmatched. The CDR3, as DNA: TGTGCCAGCAGCTGGAGGGGCGGGGGGCTCATTAACATTGAGCAGTTCTTC. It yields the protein CASSWRGGGLINIEQFF.

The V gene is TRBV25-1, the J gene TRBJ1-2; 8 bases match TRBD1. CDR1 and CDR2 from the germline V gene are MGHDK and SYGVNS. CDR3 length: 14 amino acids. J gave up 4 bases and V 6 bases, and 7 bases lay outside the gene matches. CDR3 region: CASRGQGLGYGYTF. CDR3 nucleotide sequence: TGTGCCAGCAGAGGACAGGGCTTGGGCTATGGCTACACCTTC.

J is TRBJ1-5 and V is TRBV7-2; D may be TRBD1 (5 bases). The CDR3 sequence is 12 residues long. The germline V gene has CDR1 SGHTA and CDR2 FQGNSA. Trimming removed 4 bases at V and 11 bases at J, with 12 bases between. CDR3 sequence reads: CASSSGVGAQHF. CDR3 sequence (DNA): TGTGCCAGCAGCTCGGGGGTCGGTGCCCAGCATTTT.

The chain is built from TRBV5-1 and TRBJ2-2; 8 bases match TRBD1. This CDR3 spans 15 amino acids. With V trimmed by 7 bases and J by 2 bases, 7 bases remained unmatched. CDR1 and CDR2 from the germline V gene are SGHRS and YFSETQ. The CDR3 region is CASGLGQANTGELFF. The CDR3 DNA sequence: TGCGCCAGCGGCCTGGGACAGGCCAACACCGGGGAGCTGTTTTTT.

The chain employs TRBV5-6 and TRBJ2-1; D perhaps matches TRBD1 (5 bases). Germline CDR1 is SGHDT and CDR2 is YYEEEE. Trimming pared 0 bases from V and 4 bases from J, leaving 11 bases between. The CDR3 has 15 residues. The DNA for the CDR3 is TGTGCCAGCAGCTTGGGGGCAGGGCCTTACAATGAGCAGTTCTTC. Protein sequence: CASSLGAGPYNEQFF.

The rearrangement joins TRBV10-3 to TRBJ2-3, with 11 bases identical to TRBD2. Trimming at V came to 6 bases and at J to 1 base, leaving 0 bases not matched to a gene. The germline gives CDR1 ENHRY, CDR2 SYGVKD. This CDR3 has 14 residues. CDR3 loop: CAIRTSGGTDTQYF. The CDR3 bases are TGTGCCATCAGGACTAGCGGGGGCACAGATACGCAGTATTTT.

CDR3 sequence: CASSQRTGNNEQFF. The CDR3, as DNA: TGTGCCAGCAGTCAACGGACGGGGAACAATGAGCAGTTCTTC. The chain combines TRBV11-2 with TRBJ2-1, with a tentative D call TRBD2 (5 bases). This CDR3 comprises 14 residues. V dropped 6 bases and J dropped 5 bases, with 14 bases sitting between them. The germline CDR1 and CDR2 sequences are SGHAT and FQNNGV.

The CDR3 nucleotides read TGTGCCAGCAGCTTAGCTAAGTGGGGCAGGACAGATTCCTACAATGAGCAGTTCTTC. This encodes CASSLAKWGRTDSYNEQFF. This rearrangement joins TRBV11-3 to TRBJ2-1; TRBD1 is a possible D gene (6 bases). Deletions cut 1 base from V and 1 base from J, with 20 bases between. Germline CDR1 and CDR2: SGHNT and YENEEA. This CDR3 is built from 19 residues.

Here the CDR3 DNA reads TGTGCCTGGAGTGTGGGGAGCGGGAGAGGGGATACGCAGTATTTT. This codes for CAWSVGSGRGDTQYF. The chain combines TRBV30 with TRBJ2-3; 8 bases map to TRBD2. The V gene's germline CDR1 is GTSNPN and CDR2 SVGIG (reference sequence). After removal of 0 bases from V and 6 bases from J, the junction contained 8 bases not matched to a gene. The CDR3 loop spans 15 amino acids.

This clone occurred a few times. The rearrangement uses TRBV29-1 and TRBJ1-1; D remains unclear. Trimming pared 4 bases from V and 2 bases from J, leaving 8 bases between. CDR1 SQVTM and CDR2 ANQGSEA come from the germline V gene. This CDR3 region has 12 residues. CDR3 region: CSVGGRNTEAFF. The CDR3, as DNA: TGCAGCGTTGGAGGGAGAAACACTGAAGCTTTCTTT.

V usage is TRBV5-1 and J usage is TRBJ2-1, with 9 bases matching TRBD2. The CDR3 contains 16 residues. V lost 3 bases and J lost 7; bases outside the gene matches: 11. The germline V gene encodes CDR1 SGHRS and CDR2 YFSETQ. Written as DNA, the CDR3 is TGCGCCAGCAGCTCGTCCGGGACTAGCAAGGGGAATGAGCAGTTCTTC. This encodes CASSSSGTSKGNEQFF.

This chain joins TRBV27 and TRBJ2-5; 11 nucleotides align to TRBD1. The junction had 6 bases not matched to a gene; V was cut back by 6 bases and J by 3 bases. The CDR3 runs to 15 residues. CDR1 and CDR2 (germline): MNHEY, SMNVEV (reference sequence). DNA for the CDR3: TGTGCCAGCAGGAGCCGGACAGGGGGCGAAGAGACCCAGTACTTC. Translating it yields CASRSRTGGEETQYF.

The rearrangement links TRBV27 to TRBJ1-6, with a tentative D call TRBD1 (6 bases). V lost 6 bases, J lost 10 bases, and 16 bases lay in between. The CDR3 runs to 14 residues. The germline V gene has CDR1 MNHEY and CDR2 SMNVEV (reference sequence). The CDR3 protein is CASSRQVQASPLHF. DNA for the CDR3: TGTGCCAGCAGCCGACAGGTCCAGGCCTCACCCCTCCACTTT.

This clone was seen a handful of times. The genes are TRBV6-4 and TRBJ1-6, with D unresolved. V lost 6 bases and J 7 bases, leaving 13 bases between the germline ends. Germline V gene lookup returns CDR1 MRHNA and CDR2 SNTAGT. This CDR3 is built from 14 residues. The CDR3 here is CASSLTRLNSPLHF. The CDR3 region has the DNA TGTGCCAGCAGCCTAACCAGGTTAAATTCACCCCTCCACTTT.

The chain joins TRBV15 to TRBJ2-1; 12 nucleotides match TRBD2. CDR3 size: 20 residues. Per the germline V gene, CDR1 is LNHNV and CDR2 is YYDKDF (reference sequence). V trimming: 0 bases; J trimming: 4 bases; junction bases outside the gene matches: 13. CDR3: CATSRDPRTSGEGNYNEQFF. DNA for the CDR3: TGTGCCACCAGCAGAGATCCCCGGACTAGCGGGGAGGGAAATTACAATGAGCAGTTCTTC.